This T cell receptor beta chain was observed in a study of T cell changes during pregnancy in multiple sclerosis. The germline V gene has CDR1 SGHKS and CDR2 YYEKEE (reference sequence). The CDR3 is 15 residues long. V was trimmed by 4 bases and J by 0 bases, leaving 11 bases between them. The assay was immunoSEQ multiplex PCR, and TCRdb's table has in-frame clones only and misses some. The sample records just over 65,000 clones, about 90% being singletons. This sequence joins TRBV5-5 and TRBJ1-5; tentative D call: TRBD1 (5 bases). The receptor comes from a female donor with multiple sclerosis, enrolled in a pregnancy study. The starting material was peripheral blood, obtained in the second trimester of pregnancy. The CDR3 DNA reads TGTGCCAGCAGCACCGACAGCTATAGCAATCAGCCCCAGCATTTT. This translates into CASSTDSYSNQPQHF. The whole variable domain, filled in from reference TRBV5-5 and TRBJ1-5, reads DAGVTQSPTHLIKTRGQQVTLRCSPISGHKSVSWYQQVLGQGPQFIFQYYEKEERGRGNFPDRFSARQFPNYSSELNVNALLLGDSALYLCASSTDSYSNQPQHFGDGTRLSIL.